These 24 T cell receptor beta chains were sequenced from one sample in a study of glioma-infiltrating T cells after dendritic cell vaccination. Repertoires were generated with immunoSEQ multiplex PCR, while TCRdb's copy carries only in-frame clones and drops some. Of tens of thousands of clones in the sample, about nine tenths were seen once. This specimen was blood, taken before dendritic cell vaccination. The receptors here all came from a human donor with glioblastoma.

The chain couples TRBV7-9 to TRBJ1-1; D is uncertain. V lost 0 bases, J lost 5 bases, and 7 bases lay in between. Germline-derived CDR1 and CDR2 are SEHNR and FQNEAQ (reference sequence). The length of the CDR3 is 13 residues. CDR3 loop: CASSLAVRTEAFF. The CDR3 nucleotides read TGTGCCAGCAGCTTAGCGGTGAGGACTGAAGCTTTCTTT.

V and J are TRBV18 and TRBJ2-5; 8 bases line up with TRBD2. The CDR3 is made up of 15 amino acids. After removal of 2 bases from V and 2 bases from J, the junction contained 4 bases not matched to a gene. Germline V lookup: CDR1 KGHSH, CDR2 LQKENI. The CDR3 here is CASSPNSGGQETQYF. The DNA for the CDR3 is TGTGCCAGCTCACCAAACTCGGGGGGGCAAGAGACCCAGTACTTC.

V usage is TRBV5-6 and J usage is TRBJ1-1, with D hard to call. Germline-derived CDR1 and CDR2 are SGHDT and YYEEEE. The CDR3 has 15 residues. The ends were cut back, 4 bases at V and 0 bases at J, with 13 bases in the middle. The CDR3 nucleotides are TGTGCCAGCAGCCGCGCGGGATTCATGAACACTGAAGCTTTCTTT. It specifies CASSRAGFMNTEAFF.

The CDR3 coding sequence is TGCGCCAGCAGCGCCTTTCGAGCGGGGGAATACGAGCAGTACTTC. Residues: CASSAFRAGEYEQYF. The chain is built from TRBV5-1 and TRBJ2-7; 8 bases line up with TRBD2. Germline loops: CDR1 SGHRS, CDR2 YFSETQ. The V gene end was trimmed by 4 bases and the J gene end by 4 bases; junction bases not matched to a gene: 10. The CDR3 totals 15 residues.

The J gene is TRBJ2-7, the V gene TRBV9; 10 bases align to TRBD1. Trimming removed 0 bases from V and 2 bases from J; junction bases left unmatched: 5. CDR1 SGDLS and CDR2 YYNGEE come from the germline V gene. The CDR3 length is 16 residues. CDR3 DNA: TGTGCCAGCAGCGTAGTAAGGGGACAGGGGCCCTACGAGCAGTACTTC. Its protein product is CASSVVRGQGPYEQYF.

The rearrangement links TRBV7-2 to TRBJ2-7; 16 bases line up with TRBD2. V lost 4 bases, J lost 2 bases, and 8 bases stayed unmatched. The CDR3 has 18 amino acids. The germline V gene has CDR1 SGHTA and CDR2 FQGNSA. The CDR3 here is CASSSPGLAGGPTYEQYF. The CDR3 DNA is TGTGCCAGCAGCTCTCCGGGACTAGCGGGAGGGCCAACCTACGAGCAGTACTTC.

The CDR3 reads CASSRRQGNTGELFF. As DNA, the CDR3 is TGTGCCAGCAGCAGACGACAGGGTAACACCGGGGAGCTGTTTTTT. This chain uses TRBV7-9 with TRBJ2-2; TRBD1 matches 7 bases. This CDR3 comprises 15 residues. Losses at the gene ends were 5 bases for V and 2 bases for J; bases not matched to a gene: 5. Germline values: CDR1 SEHNR, CDR2 FQNEAQ (reference sequence).

The gene calls are TRBV28 and TRBJ2-1; 7 nucleotides agree with TRBD2. Trimming at V came to 6 bases and at J to 10 bases, leaving 24 bases not matched to a gene. Germline CDR1 MDHEN, CDR2 SYDVKM. The CDR3 spans 18 residues. CDR3 amino acids: CASSSGLREAGSSREQFF. The CDR3 DNA reads TGTGCCAGCAGCTCCGGGTTGAGGGAAGCGGGATCGTCAAGGGAGCAGTTCTTC.

This chain uses TRBV19 with TRBJ2-5, with 10 bases fitting TRBD1. The end of the DNA aligns better with TRBJ2-7, so the J call may be wrong. This CDR3 comprises 14 residues. From germline, CDR1 is LNHDA and CDR2 SQIVND (reference sequence). CDR3 in DNA: TGTGCCAGTAGCCGACAGGGGGCTTACTACGAGCAGTACTTC. Its translation is CASSRQGAYYEQYF.

The rearrangement uses TRBV19 and TRBJ1-2, with D possibly TRBD1 on 6 matching bases. The V end lost 5 bases, the J end lost 4 bases, and 11 bases lay between the germline ends. This CDR3 region has 13 residues. CDR1 and CDR2 from the germline V gene are LNHDA and SQIVND (reference sequence). CDR3 residues: CASSPTDSYGYTF. CDR3 in DNA: TGTGCCAGTAGTCCCACGGACAGCTATGGCTACACCTTC.

The CDR3 sequence is CASSPGGDLEQFF. The CDR3, as DNA: TGTGCCAGCTCACCCGGAGGAGACCTAGAGCAGTTCTTC. The J gene is TRBJ2-1, the V gene TRBV18, with a tentative D call TRBD2 (5 bases). Germline V gene lookup returns CDR1 KGHSH and CDR2 LQKENI. The CDR3 totals 13 residues. Trimming took 3 bases from V and 10 from J, leaving 13 bases between them.

This sequence joins TRBV5-4 and TRBJ2-2; a weak D match, TRBD1 (6 bases). Germline V gene data show CDR1 as SGHNT and CDR2 as YYREEE (reference sequence). V lost 3 bases, J lost 1 base, and 7 bases lay in between. This CDR3 comprises 14 residues. The CDR3 nucleotides are TGTGCCAGCAGCTCGACAGGGAACACCGGGGAGCTGTTTTTT. Translation: CASSSTGNTGELFF.

The J gene is TRBJ2-3, the V gene TRBV5-1; D ambiguous. Trimming shortened V by 3 bases and J by 0 bases, and 5 bases separated the two germline ends. The CDR3 length is 13 residues. The germline CDR1 and CDR2 sequences are SGHRS and YFSETQ. The DNA of the CDR3 is TGCGCCAGCAGCTCGACTAGCACAGATACGCAGTATTTT. This sequence encodes CASSSTSTDTQYF.

V and J are TRBV13 and TRBJ2-5, with TRBD2 matching 11 bases. The CDR3 is 17 residues long. The germline V gene has CDR1 PRHDT and CDR2 FYEKMQ (reference sequence). V lost 2 bases and J lost 5; bases outside the gene matches: 10. The CDR3 sequence: CASSLIGSGGARETQYF. The CDR3 coding sequence is TGTGCCAGCAGCTTAATTGGTAGCGGGGGGGCCCGGGAGACCCAGTACTTC.

The rearrangement links TRBV4-3 to TRBJ2-7; no firm D call. Trimming stripped 3 bases from V and 3 bases from J, with 15 bases between. CDR3 length equals 15 residues. Germline CDR1 and CDR2: LGHNA and YSLEER. CDR3 in amino acids: CASSHVLEAVYEQYF. The CDR3 region has the DNA TGCGCCAGCAGCCACGTTCTCGAGGCGGTCTACGAGCAGTACTTC.

J is TRBJ2-7 and V is TRBV28, with 8 bases that match TRBD2. Germline CDR1 MDHEN, CDR2 SYDVKM. With V trimmed by 7 bases and J by 6 bases, 11 bases remained unmatched. The CDR3 is 14 amino acids. The DNA for the CDR3 is TGTGCCAGCACCACGGGGTTCCGGGGGGGCGAGCAGTACTTC. This sequence encodes CASTTGFRGGEQYF.

The V and J genes are TRBV27 and TRBJ1-2; possible D gene TRBD1, 6 bases. V was pared by 4 bases and J by 1 base, with 10 bases between. CDR3 length equals 14 residues. Per germline, CDR1 MNHEY and CDR2 SMNVEV (reference sequence). CDR3 in amino acids: CASSSGALNYGYTF. In nucleotides, the CDR3 is TGTGCCAGCAGTTCAGGGGCTCTTAACTATGGCTACACCTTC.

This chain's CDR3 is CASSLETGASNSPLHF. The DNA of the CDR3 is TGCGCCAGCAGCTTGGAGACAGGGGCAAGTAATTCACCCCTCCACTTT. The chain joins TRBV5-1 to TRBJ1-6; 8 bases line up with TRBD1. After removal of 0 bases from V and 6 bases from J, the junction contained 5 bases not matched to a gene. The CDR3 is 16 amino acids. CDR1 and CDR2 (germline): SGHRS, YFSETQ.

V usage is TRBV28 and J usage is TRBJ1-2; D might be TRBD1 (5 bases). The V gene lost 0 bases and the J gene lost 0 bases, with 8 bases spanning the gap. The V gene's germline CDR1 is MDHEN and CDR2 SYDVKM. The CDR3 runs 15 residues. The CDR3 region is CASSLWGRTNYGYTF. Here the CDR3 DNA reads TGTGCCAGCAGTTTATGGGGGCGCACTAACTATGGCTACACCTTC.

V and J are TRBV23-1 and TRBJ2-3, with a possible D match to TRBD1 (6 bases). Being an ORF, TRBV23-1 has a function that is uncertain. This CDR3 has 17 residues. With 2 bases removed from V and 4 bases from J, the gap between germline ends came to 19 bases. CDR3 sequence reads: CASSQIHSRDNSDTQYF. CDR3 DNA sequence: TGCGCCAGCAGTCAAATCCACTCTCGGGACAATTCAGATACGCAGTATTTT.

The chain couples TRBV10-3 to TRBJ1-5; D not certain. There are 13 residues in the CDR3. V lost 6 bases and J lost 7, with 13 bases in between. CDR1 ENHRY and CDR2 SYGVKD come from the germline V gene. The CDR3 protein is CAISGDRKQPQHF. The CDR3 nucleotides read TGTGCCATCAGCGGGGATAGGAAACAGCCCCAGCATTTT.

The chain is built from TRBV18 and TRBJ2-1; TRBD2 aligns across 11 bases. V shed 4 bases, J shed 2 bases, and the junction held 7 bases outside the gene matches. Germline values: CDR1 KGHSH, CDR2 LQKENI. This CDR3 is built from 17 residues. In DNA form, the CDR3 reads TGTGCCAGCTCACGACAGGGACTAGCGGAAACCTACAATGAGCAGTTCTTC. Encoded protein: CASSRQGLAETYNEQFF.

This clone was detected a few times. The chain couples TRBV18 to TRBJ1-2; TRBD1 matches at 9 bases. Germline lookup yields CDR1 KGHSH and CDR2 LQKENI. J lost 7 bases, V lost 1 base, and 10 bases had no gene match. The CDR3 spans 16 residues. CDR3 loop: CASSPRKTGGDGGYTF. The CDR3 DNA reads TGTGCCAGCTCACCACGAAAAACAGGGGGCGACGGTGGCTACACCTTC.

The CDR3 here is CSVAVTGVNTGELFF. The CDR3 DNA follows: TGCAGCGTTGCGGTGACAGGGGTGAACACCGGGGAGCTGTTTTTT. The genes are TRBV29-1 and TRBJ2-2; 8 positions match TRBD1. Germline CDR1 is SQVTM and CDR2 is ANQGSEA. V lost 4 bases and J lost 1; bases outside the gene matches: 5. The CDR3 runs 15 residues.